The clone carrying this TCR beta chain was seen at least ten times. TCRdb used MiXCR to reprocess the 5' RACE reads, holding one entry per CDR3 protein. Of 35,000 to 45,000 distinct CDR3 sequences listed, more than 9% are singletons. The data originate from a study of early T cells in non-severe SARS-CoV-2 infection. The receptor's source is an adult who was a healthcare worker with PCR-confirmed SARS-CoV-2 infection or an uninfected control (not recorded which). Sequencing was done on a sample of whole blood.

The CDR3 region has the DNA TGTGCCAGCAGTTCCGATGTTGGGGACGGACTTATTTATGGCTACACCTTC. It encodes CASSSDVGDGLIYGYTF. The V and J genes are TRBV27 and TRBJ1-2, with D possibly matching TRBD1 (5 bases). This CDR3 region has 17 residues. CDR1 MNHEY and CDR2 SMNVEV come from the germline V gene (reference sequence). V was cut by 4 bases and J by 5 bases, with 23 bases left in between.